These 21 T cell receptor beta chains share one sample of origin, sequenced in a study of T-cell memory formation after mild COVID-19 (dated by TCRdb to about 2021). Library preparation used 5' RACE. The instrument given in TCRdb is Illumina NovaSeq 6000. The raw public reads went through TCRdb reprocessing: fastp at Q25, MiXCR clone calling, in-frame beta chains kept. One record per CDR3 amino acid sequence lists the most common genes and DNA. The sample table shows about 560,000 distinct CDR3 sequences, and roughly a sixth are seen once. The ten top clones hold less than 10% of the sample. Sequencing was carried out using PBMCs or a T cell subset sorted from them (not recorded which). The receptors come from an adult woman who had mild COVID-19 (a few samples of this study predate the infection). The sample titles of this study are shuffled in the database, so cell type and time point are left out; the donor was told from shared clones.

J is TRBJ1-5 and V is TRBV9, with D perhaps matching TRBD1 (5 bases). Germline V gene lookup returns CDR1 SGDLS and CDR2 YYNGEE. The length of the CDR3 is 17 residues. Trimming left V 3 bases short and J 4 bases short, with 20 bases between. In nucleotides, the CDR3 is TGTGCCAGCAGCGCGAAGAATCAGGGTTTATGGAATCAGCCCCAGCATTTT. Translating it yields CASSAKNQGLWNQPQHF.

This clonotype was detected only a few times. The chain has TRBV7-8 and TRBJ1-5; no clear D gene. The germline V and J ends were trimmed by 6 bases and 7 bases, with 10 bases remaining between them. This CDR3 comprises 12 residues. Germline V CDR1 and CDR2: SGHVS, FQNEAQ. The CDR3 spells CASSRIGQPQHF. The CDR3 nucleotides read TGTGCCAGCAGTAGAATTGGCCAGCCCCAGCATTTT.

This clonotype was recorded a few times. CDR3 sequence: CASSSGANIQYF. The CDR3 nucleotides are TGTGCCAGCAGTTCAGGGGCCAACATTCAGTACTTC. The chain is built from TRBV6-5 and TRBJ2-4, with TRBD1 as a possible D gene (6 bases). The germline CDR1 and CDR2 sequences are MNHEY and SVGAGI. The CDR3 extends over 12 amino acids. V dropped 4 bases and J dropped 7 bases, with 8 bases sitting between them.

The table lists this clonotype with a few counts. The chain uses TRBV7-8 and TRBJ2-2, with 11 bases lining up with TRBD2. V was pared by 4 bases and J by 5 bases, with 9 bases of the junction left unmatched. Germline V gives CDR1 SGHVS, CDR2 FQNEAQ. The CDR3 has 17 residues. The CDR3 region is CASSSRLAGGITGELFF. The DNA of the CDR3 is TGTGCCAGCAGCTCCCGGCTAGCGGGGGGCATAACCGGGGAGCTGTTTTTT.

This clonotype has a count of ten or more. V usage is TRBV7-2 and J usage is TRBJ1-2; D ambiguous. Trimming took 2 bases from V and 4 from J, leaving 17 bases between them. Germline CDR1 and CDR2: SGHTA and FQGNSA. The CDR3 extends over 16 amino acids. Written as DNA, the CDR3 is TGTGCCAGCAGCTTAAGCCCTCCCGGGTTTGGCTATGGCTACACCTTC. It is translated as CASSLSPPGFGYGYTF.

This clonotype was observed many times. This sequence joins TRBV5-1 and TRBJ2-7; 13 nucleotides match TRBD2. The CDR3 spans 15 residues. Trimming at V came to 7 bases and at J to 0 bases, leaving 4 bases not matched to a gene. CDR1 and CDR2 from the germline V gene are SGHRS and YFSETQ. The DNA for the CDR3 is TGCGCCAGCGGACTAGCGGGGGCCACCTCCTACGAGCAGTACTTC. It specifies CASGLAGATSYEQYF.

This chain links TRBV7-9 with TRBJ2-6; weak D call: TRBD1 (5 bases). Trimming took off 8 bases at V and 2 bases at J, with 13 bases between the two ends. This CDR3 contains 15 residues. The germline CDR1 and CDR2 sequences are SEHNR and FQNEAQ (reference sequence). CDR3 sequence: CASAAGWTGANVLTF. The DNA for the CDR3 is TGTGCCAGCGCCGCAGGGTGGACTGGGGCCAACGTCCTGACTTTC.

This clonotype has a handful of counts. A junction end diverges from the germline sequence, so it may reflect a read error. The V and J genes are TRBV2 and TRBJ2-1; 10 bases line up with TRBD2. Per the germline V gene, CDR1 is SNHLY and CDR2 is FYNNEI. The CDR3 is 14 amino acids. The CDR3 here is CASSGTSGLQIRVF. The CDR3 DNA is TGTGCCAGCAGTGGGACTAGCGGCTTGCAAATAAGAGTCTTC.

This clonotype was picked up a small number of times. The chain couples TRBV20-1 to TRBJ1-1, with a tentative D call TRBD1 (5 bases). Trimming took 1 base from V and 0 from J, leaving 12 bases between them. Germline loops: CDR1 DFQATT, CDR2 SNEGSKA (reference sequence). The CDR3 is 15 amino acids. The chain's CDR3 is CSARGLRGMNTEAFF. The CDR3 DNA is TGCAGTGCTAGAGGATTGCGGGGGATGAACACTGAAGCTTTCTTT.

The sample holds a few counts of this clonotype. J is TRBJ2-2 and V is TRBV29-1; D uncertain. Germline lookup yields CDR1 SQVTM and CDR2 ANQGSEA. Between the trimmed V and J ends, which lost 5 bases and 1 base, there was a span of 8 bases. The CDR3 is 13 residues long. The CDR3 loop reads CSVITGNTGELFF. For the CDR3, the DNA is TGCAGCGTTATTACCGGGAACACCGGGGAGCTGTTTTTT.

This clonotype was seen at least ten times. This CDR3 is CASSSLSPGELFF. The CDR3 nucleotides are TGTGCCAGCAGCTCTCTCAGTCCCGGGGAGCTGTTTTTT. V usage is TRBV12-3 or TRBV12-4 and J usage is TRBJ2-2; no firm D call. This CDR3 is built from 13 residues. With 6 bases removed from V and 6 bases from J, the gap between germline ends came to 11 bases.

This clonotype was seen more than once but under ten times. The chain is built from TRBV4-1 and TRBJ2-5, with 7 bases lining up with TRBD1. This CDR3 is 16 amino acids long. CDR1 and CDR2 from the germline V gene are MGHRA and YSYEKL. V shed 2 bases and J 3 bases; nucleotides not matched to a gene: 9. CDR3: CASSQTSTGREETQYF. CDR3 in DNA: TGCGCCAGCAGCCAAACCTCGACAGGGCGCGAAGAGACCCAGTACTTC.

The rearrangement uses TRBV30 and TRBJ2-1; D could derive from TRBD1 or TRBD2 (6 bases each). Deletions cut 2 bases from V and 5 bases from J, with 16 bases between. CDR3 length: 15 residues. Germline CDR1 is GTSNPN and CDR2 is SVGIG (reference sequence). This CDR3 is CAWSPGGPGDNEQFF. Here the CDR3 DNA reads TGTGCCTGGAGTCCCGGGGGCCCAGGGGACAATGAGCAGTTCTTC.

This rearrangement joins TRBV20-1 to TRBJ2-7; 10 bases map to TRBD2. From germline, CDR1 is DFQATT and CDR2 SNEGSKA (reference sequence). The trim removed 5 bases at V and 2 bases at J, leaving 6 bases unmatched. The CDR3 is made up of 14 amino acids. The CDR3 sequence: CSAVSGGEPYEQYF. The CDR3 nucleotides are TGCAGTGCTGTAAGCGGGGGGGAGCCCTACGAGCAGTACTTC.

The chain employs TRBV4-1 and TRBJ1-2; D call uncertain. V was pared by 2 bases and J by 0 bases, with 7 bases between. The germline gives CDR1 MGHRA, CDR2 YSYEKL. The CDR3 sequence is 14 residues long. This CDR3 is CASSQRQTNYGYTF. The CDR3 DNA reads as TGCGCCAGCAGCCAACGCCAGACTAACTATGGCTACACCTTC.

In its sample, this clonotype was seen a few times. The chain employs TRBV3-1 and TRBJ1-1, with D maybe TRBD1 (6 bases). This CDR3 has 14 residues. Trimming cost V 4 bases and J 1 base, with 10 bases left between them. CDR1 and CDR2 (germline): LGHDT, YNNKEL (reference sequence). The CDR3 spells CASSPIRGNTEAFF. DNA for the CDR3: TGTGCCAGCAGCCCGATCAGGGGGAACACTGAAGCTTTCTTT.

The chain has TRBV29-1 and TRBJ2-2; 16 bases fit TRBD2. Unmatched junction bases numbered 5, after V lost 7 bases and J lost 0 bases. This CDR3 is built from 17 residues. Germline assignment: CDR1 SQVTM and CDR2 ANQGSEA. The CDR3 spells CSAKGLAGGANTGELFF. The CDR3 nucleotides are TGCAGCGCTAAGGGACTAGCGGGGGGGGCGAACACCGGGGAGCTGTTTTTT.

In this sample, this clonotype turned up a few times. V is TRBV29-1 and J is TRBJ2-2; D ambiguous. The V end was cut by 7 bases, the J end by 7 bases, with 7 bases between. The CDR3 has 10 residues. Germline V CDR1 and CDR2: SQVTM, ANQGSEA. CDR3 protein: CSAYGGELFF. In DNA, the CDR3 is TGCAGCGCGTACGGCGGGGAGCTGTTTTTT.

There are a few counts of this clonotype. The genes are TRBV27 and TRBJ1-2, with TRBD1 as a possible D gene (5 bases). The CDR3 length is 14 residues. Trimming removed 3 bases from V and 4 bases from J, with 12 bases in between. Germline V gene lookup returns CDR1 MNHEY and CDR2 SMNVEV (reference sequence). CDR3 sequence reads: CASSLSSGLYGYTF. The CDR3 DNA reads as TGTGCCAGCAGTTTGTCGTCAGGGCTCTATGGCTACACCTTC.

The CDR3 reads CAMTKGLAGGTQETQYF. In DNA form, the CDR3 reads TGTGCTATGACGAAGGGACTAGCGGGGGGGACTCAAGAGACCCAGTACTTC. The chain has TRBV7-8 and TRBJ2-5; TRBD2 matches at 16 bases. Germline CDR1 is SGHVS and CDR2 is FQNEAQ. The length of the CDR3 is 17 residues.

The V call is TRBV5-1, the J call TRBJ2-5; 7 nucleotides line up with TRBD2. The CDR3 covers 16 residues. J gave up 7 bases and V 0 bases, and 12 bases lay outside the gene matches. Germline loops: CDR1 SGHRS, CDR2 YFSETQ. The CDR3 region has the DNA TGCGCCAGCAGCTTGGGTGCAGGACTAGGGGACGGGACCCAGTACTTC. Residues: CASSLGAGLGDGTQYF.